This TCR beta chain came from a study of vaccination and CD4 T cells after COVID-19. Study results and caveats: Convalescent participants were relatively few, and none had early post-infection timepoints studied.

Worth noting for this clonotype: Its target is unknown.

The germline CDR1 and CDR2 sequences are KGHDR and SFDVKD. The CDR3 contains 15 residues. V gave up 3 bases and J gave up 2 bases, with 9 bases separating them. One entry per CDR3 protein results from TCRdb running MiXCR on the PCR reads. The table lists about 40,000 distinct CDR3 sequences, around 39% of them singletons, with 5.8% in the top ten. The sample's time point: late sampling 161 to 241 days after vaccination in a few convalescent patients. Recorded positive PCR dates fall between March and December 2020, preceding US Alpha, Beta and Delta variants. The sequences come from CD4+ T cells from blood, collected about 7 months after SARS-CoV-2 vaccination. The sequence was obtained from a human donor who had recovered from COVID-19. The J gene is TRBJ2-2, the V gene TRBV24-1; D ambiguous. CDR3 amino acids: CATSDATPNTGELFF. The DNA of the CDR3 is TGTGCCACCAGTGATGCGACACCTAACACCGGGGAGCTGTTTTTT.